In this sample, the clone carrying this T cell receptor beta chain turned up a few times. This sample is drawn from a study of blood T cell repertoires in COVID-19. About the research overall: T cells, B-cell-depleted T cells, or PBMCs provided the cDNA or gDNA that served as material.

TCRdb's table, derived via immunoSEQ multiplex PCR, lists solely in-frame clones and lacks some. The sample lists 200,000 to 250,000 clones, approximately 84% occurring once. For recovered donors of Cohort 3, there were two negative PCRs, clearance, or symptom resolution. CDR3 size: 14 residues. Germline CDR1 is SNHLY and CDR2 is FYNNEI. Trimming left V 4 bases short and J 4 bases short, with 13 bases between. The chain employs TRBV2 and TRBJ1-2; weak D call: TRBD1 (6 bases). The source is a man aged 40-49 years who had recovered from COVID-19. Sequenced: PBMCs or T cells enriched from blood (not recorded which). The CDR3 DNA follows: TGTGCCAGCAGTGGTACTCGGGGGGCCTATGGCTACACCTTC. Amino acid sequence: CASSGTRGAYGYTF.